This TCR beta chain was recovered during a study of CD8+ T cells in alopecia areata (dated by TCRdb to 2016 to 2019). For context, the study as a whole: Treated patients were enrolled in an open-label pilot trial of oral tofacitinib at 5 to 10 mg twice daily for moderate-to-severe alopecia areata. Scalp clonality was compared among normal scalp (n=4), patchy alopecia areata scalp (n=8), and alopecia totalis/universalis scalp (n=8). On the human side, TCRbeta sequencing was run on scalp tissue and on sorted CD4+ and CD8+ peripheral blood T cells from healthy controls and from alopecia areata patients with either patchy or totalis/universalis disease. Biopsies were taken from tofacitinib-treated patients at baseline and again at 4 and 24 weeks into treatment, and several of those patients also had a later scalp biopsy. RNA was extracted with the PAXgene miRNA kit for fixed scalp, the miRNeasy kit for PBMCs, and the RNeasy kit for mouse skin. High-throughput TCRbeta sequencing was used to examine T cell clonal expansion in alopecia areata in both the C3H/HeJ mouse model and human patients. Tofacitinib was administered for 6 to 18 months, and 6 months of follow-up off drug were then conducted to assess delayed response and recurrence. Amplification of TCRbeta CDR3 regions was done by immunoSEQ multiplex PCR using 35 Vbeta forward primers and 13 Jbeta reverse primers. The SALT score, which quantifies the percentage of affected scalp surface area, was used to measure disease severity in treated patients.

CDR1 and CDR2 were assigned from the germline V gene as KGHSH and LQKENI. V loses 3 bases, J loses 3 bases, and the germline ends lie 8 bases apart. The CDR3 runs 13 amino acids, cysteine and phenylalanine included. The DNA shown is the 39-base CDR3, in frame from base 1. Overall study results and their limits: Shared TCR sequences between patients were less evident than in mice, which may be partly attributable to HLA diversity in the patient population. Because the treated cohort was small and had only one nonresponder, larger studies are needed to examine links between baseline CD8+ expansion and response. Tofacitinib significantly decreased scalp clonality and the number of expanded CD8+ clones among the top 100 scalp clones. Many expanded lesional clones persisted in scalp and blood during tofacitinib treatment, which may partly explain relapse after stopping treatment. Unlike mouse skin, where gammadelta T cells dominate, normal human skin contains resident alphabeta T cells that get sequenced too, which complicates analysis of the scalp TCR repertoire. Higher clonality and more expanded CD8+ clones were observed in lesional scalp than in normal scalp, particularly in alopecia totalis/universalis, a finding suggestive of antigenic drive.

The library was made by the immunoSEQ multiplex PCR assay. For TCR sequencing, RNA was extracted from every sample and reverse transcribed into cDNA to serve as template. First-strand cDNA was synthesized using SuperScript III with a 2:1 mix of oligo-dT and random hexamers. Amplification bias was assessed with a synthetic immune receptor repertoire, and residual bias was removed computationally. In the original analysis: Raw reads were preprocessed to remove errors, and CDR3 was defined according to IMGT conventions as the region from the conserved cysteine to phenylalanine. Clonality was computed as 1 minus the Shannon entropy, with the entropy normalized by log2 of the number of productive unique TCRs. Whether scalp clones were CD4 or CD8 was inferred by matching scalp TCRbeta sequences against CD4 and CD8 repertoires sorted from blood. This immuneACCESS table, as held by TCRdb, lists in-frame sequences with V and J called but not all clones. Of the missing ones, under half trace to an unresolved V gene in checked studies; the others have no known cause. V and J calls and clone size are those listed in that table; D and trimming were worked out from the DNA. A total of fewer than 200,000 clones appear in this sample, roughly 50% of them only once. About a sixth of the sample rests with the top ten.

The count of this clone is one. There is no known antigen for this receptor. No clone much larger than this one lies a single base away; base qualities are absent. The label giving this sample's treatment or condition can be read as: oral pan-JAK inhibitor, 5-10 mg twice daily. From alopecia areata patients, peripheral blood was collected along with lesional scalp punch biopsies. After PBMCs were isolated by density centrifugation and stained for CD3, CD4 and CD8, a FACSAria was used to sort CD4+ and CD8+ T cells. The sample consisted of CD4+ T cells sorted from blood, taken around week 55, from a patient treated with tofacitinib. The clonotype comes from a human donor with alopecia areata. The chain is made from TRBV18 and TRBJ2-5; no D gene call is confident. The CDR3 protein is CASSPDQKETQYF. The DNA sequence is as follows: TGTGCCAGCTCACCGGATCAGAAAGAGACCCAGTACTTC.